Presented here are 14 T cell receptor beta chains from one specimen sequenced in a study of metastatic and nonmetastatic thyroid tumors (dated by TCRdb to the early 2020s). None of the patients had been given any treatment before thyroid surgery. Receptors were amplified or captured by PCR. Sequencing instrument: Illumina HiSeq 4000. TCRdb ran its own pipeline on the public reads, namely fastp trimming at Q25 and MiXCR clone calling, and kept in-frame beta chains. Present in this sample are tens of thousands of clones, roughly 23% of which were seen just once. Jointly, the top ten make up more than 12% of the sample. The material sequenced was blood. These receptors originate from a female donor with papillary thyroid cancer or a benign thyroid nodule (not recorded which). Some clones in this sample may be carry-over from other donors' samples.

This clone was recorded at least ten times. The rearrangement joins TRBV28 to TRBJ1-6, with D tentatively TRBD1 (6 bases). Germline CDR1 reads MDHEN; CDR2 reads SYDVKM. Trimming took 5 bases from V and 0 from J, leaving 23 bases between them. The CDR3 sequence is 20 residues long. CDR3 region: CASSLLRTVEDSSYNSPLHF. DNA of the CDR3: TGTGCCAGCAGTCTTCTCCGGACAGTCGAGGATAGCTCCTATAATTCACCCCTCCACTTT.

This clone showed up many times. The chain is built from TRBV9 and TRBJ2-1, with D perhaps TRBD1 (5 bases). The CDR3 extends over 14 amino acids. Germline loops: CDR1 SGDLS, CDR2 YYNGEE. V dropped 1 base and J dropped 8 bases, with 13 bases sitting between them. The CDR3 DNA sequence: TGTGCCAGCAGCGTAACAGGTAGTGGGCATGAGCAGTTCTTC. This translates into CASSVTGSGHEQFF.

This clone was seen only a few times. The sample contains more than one DNA sequence encoding this CDR3. The V call is TRBV5-1, the J call TRBJ2-3, with D possibly matching TRBD2 (5 bases). CDR1 is SGHRS and CDR2 is YFSETQ in the germline V gene. This CDR3 comprises 13 residues. Trimming stripped 4 bases from V and 0 bases from J, with 6 bases between. CDR3: CASSPGSTDTQYF. The CDR3 coding sequence is TGCGCCAGCAGCCCGGGGAGCACAGATACGCAGTATTTT. The full variable domain, with the rest looked up from reference TRBV5-1 and TRBJ2-3, is KAGVTQTPRYLIKTRGQQVTLSCSPISGHRSVSWYQQTPGQGLQFLFEYFSETQRNKGNFPGRFSGRQFSNSRSEMNVSTLELGDSALYLCASSPGSTDTQYFGPGTRLTVL.

The rearrangement joins TRBV20-1 to TRBJ2-1; D might be TRBD1 or TRBD2, each matching 5 bases. The CDR3 is made up of 14 amino acids. V lost 0 bases and J lost 9, with 15 bases in between. Looked up from germline, CDR1 is DFQATT and CDR2 is SNEGSKA (reference sequence). The CDR3 nucleotides are TGCAGTGCTAGAGACCCCGCATGTGGGGGTGAGCAGTTCTTC. It codes for CSARDPACGGEQFF.

The chain joins TRBV5-1 to TRBJ2-7, with D perhaps given as TRBD1 or TRBD2 (5 bases each). CDR3 length: 12 residues. Germline-derived CDR1 and CDR2 are SGHRS and YFSETQ. Trimming removed 0 bases from V and 6 bases from J, with 7 bases in between. The CDR3 nucleotides are TGCGCCAGCAGCTTGGTTGGGGGCGAGCAGTACTTC. It specifies CASSLVGGEQYF.

This clone was picked up many times. CDR3 DNA sequence: TGTGCCAGCAGCAACAGGGCTGCCTATGGCTACACCTTC. This codes for CASSNRAAYGYTF. The V gene is TRBV7-2, the J gene TRBJ1-2; tentative D call: TRBD1 (6 bases). Germline loops: CDR1 SGHTA, CDR2 FQGNSA. The V end lost 5 bases, the J end lost 4 bases, and 11 bases lay between the germline ends. This CDR3 is 13 amino acids long.

The chain carries TRBV5-1 and TRBJ1-4; 12 bases are a match to TRBD1. Germline V gene lookup returns CDR1 SGHRS and CDR2 YFSETQ. The junction had 11 bases not matched to a gene; V was cut back by 5 bases and J by 0 bases. This CDR3 comprises 19 residues. The CDR3 reads CASSLTGTGGSSTNEKLFF. In DNA, the CDR3 is TGCGCCAGCAGTTTAACCGGGACAGGGGGCTCATCAACTAATGAAAAACTGTTTTTT.

This clone was seen many times. The chain joins TRBV19 to TRBJ2-7; 11 nucleotides match TRBD2. CDR1 and CDR2 from the germline V gene are LNHDA and SQIVND (reference sequence). V trimming: 0 bases; J trimming: 2 bases; junction bases outside the gene matches: 3. The CDR3 extends over 16 amino acids. Here the CDR3 DNA reads TGTGCCAGTAGTATAGACGGGACTAGCGGTACCTACGAGCAGTACTTC. It translates to CASSIDGTSGTYEQYF.

V and J are TRBV28 and TRBJ1-3, with D maybe TRBD1 (5 bases). Germline V gene data show CDR1 as MDHEN and CDR2 as SYDVKM. Trimming shortened V by 4 bases and J by 1 base, and 23 bases separated the two germline ends. This CDR3 region has 19 residues. CDR3 protein: CASSSVRQRMGVSGNTIYF. The CDR3 DNA reads TGTGCCAGCAGTTCCGTTCGACAAAGGATGGGGGTATCTGGAAACACCATATATTTT.

The chain couples TRBV7-2 to TRBJ1-4, with TRBD1 as a possible D gene (6 bases). Trimming pared 3 bases from V and 0 bases from J, leaving 11 bases between. The CDR3 is made up of 16 amino acids. Looked up from germline, CDR1 is SGHTA and CDR2 is FQGNSA. In nucleotides, the CDR3 is TGTGCCAGCAGCTTTTTGGGGGCCTCAACTAATGAAAAACTGTTTTTT. Its translation: CASSFLGASTNEKLFF.

This clone came up many times. The V call is TRBV10-1, the J call TRBJ2-3, with 11 bases fitting TRBD1. CDR1 and CDR2 (germline): WNHNN, SYGVQD (reference sequence). The CDR3 consists of 14 residues. J lost 3 bases, V lost 10 bases, and 6 bases had no gene match. The CDR3 DNA follows: TGCGCCACCACCGGGGACAGGGGGACAGATACGCAGTATTTT. As protein: CATTGDRGTDTQYF.

Concerning this clone itself: The junction differs from germline at one of its ends, possibly a read error. The V gene is TRBV11-2, the J gene TRBJ2-1; 13 bases are a match to TRBD2. The length of the CDR3 is 17 residues. The germline V gene encodes CDR1 SGHAT and CDR2 FQNNGV. CDR3 amino acids: CASIPETSGRASNEQLF. The CDR3 DNA sequence: TGTGCCAGCATCCCAGAAACTAGCGGGAGGGCCAGCAATGAGCAGCTCTTC.

The V and J genes are TRBV7-2 and TRBJ2-7; 7 nucleotides align to TRBD1. The length of the CDR3 is 14 residues. Germline V CDR1 and CDR2: SGHTA, FQGNSA. The J segment lost 2 bases and the V segment lost 1 base, leaving 2 bases of the junction unmatched. This CDR3 reads CASSLGTGPYEQYF. Written as DNA, the CDR3 is TGTGCCAGCAGCTTAGGGACAGGCCCCTACGAGCAGTACTTC.

This clone was detected ten times or more. The same CDR3 also results from other DNA sequences found in this sample. V is TRBV30 and J is TRBJ1-6; possibly TRBD1 for D (5 bases). V lost 5 bases to trimming and J lost 5 bases, with 10 bases between them. This CDR3 region has 13 residues. Germline V gives CDR1 GTSNPN, CDR2 SVGIG (reference sequence). The CDR3 DNA follows: TGTGCCTGGGGCCCAGGGAATAATTCACCCCTCCACTTT. It translates to CAWGPGNNSPLHF.